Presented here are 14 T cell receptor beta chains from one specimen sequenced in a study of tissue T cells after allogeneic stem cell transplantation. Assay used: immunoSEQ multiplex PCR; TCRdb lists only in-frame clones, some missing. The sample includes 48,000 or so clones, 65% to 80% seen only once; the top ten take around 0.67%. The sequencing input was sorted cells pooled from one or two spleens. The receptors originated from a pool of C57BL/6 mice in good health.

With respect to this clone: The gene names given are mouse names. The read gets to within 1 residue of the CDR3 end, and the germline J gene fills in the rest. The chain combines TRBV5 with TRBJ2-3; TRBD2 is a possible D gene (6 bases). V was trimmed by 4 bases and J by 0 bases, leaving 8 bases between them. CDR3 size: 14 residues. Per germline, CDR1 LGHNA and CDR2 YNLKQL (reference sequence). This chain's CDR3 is CASSRGDSAETLYF. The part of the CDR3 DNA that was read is TGTGCCAGCAGCCGGGGGGATAGTGCAGAAACGCTGTAT.

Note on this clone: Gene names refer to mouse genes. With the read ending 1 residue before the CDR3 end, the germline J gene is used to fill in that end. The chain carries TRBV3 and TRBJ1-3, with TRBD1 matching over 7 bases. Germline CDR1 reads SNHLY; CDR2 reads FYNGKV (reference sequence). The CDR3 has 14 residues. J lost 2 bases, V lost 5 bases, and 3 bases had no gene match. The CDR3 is CASSTQGTGNTLYF. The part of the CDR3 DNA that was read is TGTGCCAGCAGCACACAGGGGACTGGAAATACGCTCTAT.

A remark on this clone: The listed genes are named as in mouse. CDR3 DNA, as far as it was read: TGTGCCAGCCAATTGGGGGGAAACACAGAAGTCTTC. Translated: CASQLGGNTEVF. The full CDR3 protein is CASQLGGNTEVFF. This rearrangement joins TRBV15 to TRBJ1-1; maybe TRBD1 (5 bases). The CDR3 end falls 1 residue outside the read, so it is completed with the germline J gene. Per germline, CDR1 SGHND and CDR2 FRSKSL. There are 13 residues in the CDR3. The ends were cut back, 8 bases at V and 1 base at J, with 11 bases in the middle.

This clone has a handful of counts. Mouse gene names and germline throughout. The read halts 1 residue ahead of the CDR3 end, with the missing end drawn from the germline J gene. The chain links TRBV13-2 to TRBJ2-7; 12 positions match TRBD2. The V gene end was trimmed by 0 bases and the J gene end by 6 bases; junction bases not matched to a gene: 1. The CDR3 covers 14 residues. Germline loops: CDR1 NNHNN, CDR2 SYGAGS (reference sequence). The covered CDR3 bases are TGTGCCAGCGGTGATGGGGACTGGGGGGTTGAACAGTAC. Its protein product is CASGDGDWGVEQY. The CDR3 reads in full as CASGDGDWGVEQYF.

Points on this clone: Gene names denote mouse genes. CDR3 DNA (partial): TGCACCTGCAGTGCAGATTCAGGGGTCACCGGGCAGCTCTAC. This codes for CTCSADSGVTGQLY. The full CDR3 is CTCSADSGVTGQLYF. The rearrangement joins TRBV1 to TRBJ2-2, with D perhaps TRBD1 (6 bases). The read is 1 residue too short to cover the CDR3 end, so that end is filled in from the germline J gene. Germline CDR1 and CDR2: NSQYPW and LRSPGD (reference sequence). V was shortened by 0 bases and J by 4 bases, with 9 bases between the two germline ends. The CDR3 runs to 15 residues.

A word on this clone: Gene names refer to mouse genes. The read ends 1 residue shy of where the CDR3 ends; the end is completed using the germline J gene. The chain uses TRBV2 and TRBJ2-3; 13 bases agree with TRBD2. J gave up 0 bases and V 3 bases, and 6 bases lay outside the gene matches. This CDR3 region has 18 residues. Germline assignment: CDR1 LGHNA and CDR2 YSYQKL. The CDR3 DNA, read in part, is TGTGCCAGCAGCCAGCCCGGGACTGGGGGGGGTAGTGCAGAAACGCTGTAT. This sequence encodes CASSQPGTGGGSAETLY. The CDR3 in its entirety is CASSQPGTGGGSAETLYF.

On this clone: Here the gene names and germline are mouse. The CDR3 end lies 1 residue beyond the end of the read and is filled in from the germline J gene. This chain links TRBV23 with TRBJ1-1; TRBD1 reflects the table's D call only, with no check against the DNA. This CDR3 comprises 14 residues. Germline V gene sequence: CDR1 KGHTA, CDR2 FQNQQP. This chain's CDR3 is CSSSSGQALTEVFF. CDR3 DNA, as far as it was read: TGCTCCAGCAGTTCGGGACAGGCCCTCACAGAAGTCTTC.

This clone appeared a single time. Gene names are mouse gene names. The sequenced CDR3 bases are TGTGCCAGCAGTCGTGGGAGGTCCTATGAACAGTAC. Amino acids: CASSRGRSYEQY. Given in full, the CDR3 is CASSRGRSYEQYF. The chain has TRBV4 and TRBJ2-7; no firm D call. Read coverage stops 1 residue before the CDR3 terminus; the germline J gene supplies the remainder. V lost 6 bases, J lost 1 base, and 10 bases lay in between. CDR1 and CDR2 from the germline V gene are LGHDT and YNNKQL (reference sequence). The CDR3 loop spans 13 amino acids.

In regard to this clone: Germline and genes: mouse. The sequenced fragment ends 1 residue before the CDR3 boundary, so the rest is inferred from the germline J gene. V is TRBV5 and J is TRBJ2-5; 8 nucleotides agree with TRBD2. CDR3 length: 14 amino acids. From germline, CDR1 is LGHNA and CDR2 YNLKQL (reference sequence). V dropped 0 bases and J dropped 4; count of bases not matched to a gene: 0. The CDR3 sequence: CASSQDWGEDTQYF. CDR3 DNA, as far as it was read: TGTGCCAGCAGCCAAGACTGGGGGGAAGACACCCAGTAC.

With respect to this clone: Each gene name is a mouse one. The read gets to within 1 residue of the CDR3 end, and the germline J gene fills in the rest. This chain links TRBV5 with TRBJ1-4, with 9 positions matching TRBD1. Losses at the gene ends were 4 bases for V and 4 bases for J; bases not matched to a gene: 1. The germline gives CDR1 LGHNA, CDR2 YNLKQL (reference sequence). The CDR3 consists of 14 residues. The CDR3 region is CASSPDRGNERLFF. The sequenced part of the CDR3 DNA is TGTGCCAGCAGCCCGGACAGGGGCAACGAAAGATTATTT.

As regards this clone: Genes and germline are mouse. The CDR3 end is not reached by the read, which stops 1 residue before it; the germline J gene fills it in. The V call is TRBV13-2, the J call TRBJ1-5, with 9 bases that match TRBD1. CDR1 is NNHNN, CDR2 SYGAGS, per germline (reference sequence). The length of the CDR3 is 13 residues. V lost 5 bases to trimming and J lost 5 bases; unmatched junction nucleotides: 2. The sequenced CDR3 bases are TGTGCCAGCGGCCGGGACAGGGACCAGGCTCCGCTT. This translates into CASGRDRDQAPL. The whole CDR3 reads CASGRDRDQAPLF.

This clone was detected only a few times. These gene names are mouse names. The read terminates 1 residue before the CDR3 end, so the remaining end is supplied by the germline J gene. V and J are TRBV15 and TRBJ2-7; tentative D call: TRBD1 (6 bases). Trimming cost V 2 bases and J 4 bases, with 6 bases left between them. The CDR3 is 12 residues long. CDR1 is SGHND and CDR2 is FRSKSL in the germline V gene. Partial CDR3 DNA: TGTGCCAGCAGTTTAAGGGGGTATGAACAGTAC. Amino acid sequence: CASSLRGYEQY. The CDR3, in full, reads CASSLRGYEQYF.

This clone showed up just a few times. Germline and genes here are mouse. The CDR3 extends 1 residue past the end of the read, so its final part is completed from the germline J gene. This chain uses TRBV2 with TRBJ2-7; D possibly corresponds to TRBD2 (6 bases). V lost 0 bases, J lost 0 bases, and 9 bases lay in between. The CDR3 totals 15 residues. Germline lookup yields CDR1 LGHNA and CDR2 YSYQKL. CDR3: CASSQERGLSYEQYF. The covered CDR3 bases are TGTGCCAGCAGCCAAGAGCGGGGACTCTCCTATGAACAGTAC.

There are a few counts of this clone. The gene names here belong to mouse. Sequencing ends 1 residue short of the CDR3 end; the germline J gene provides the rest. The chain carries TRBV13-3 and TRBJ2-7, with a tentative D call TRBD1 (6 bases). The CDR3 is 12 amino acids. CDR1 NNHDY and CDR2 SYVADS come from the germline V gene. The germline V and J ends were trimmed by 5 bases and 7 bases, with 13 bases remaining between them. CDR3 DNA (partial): TGTGCCAGCAGCCACAGGGCAGAAGAACAGTAC. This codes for CASSHRAEEQY. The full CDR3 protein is CASSHRAEEQYF.